The present T cell receptor (beta chain) was sequenced within a study of radiation and T cells in renal cell carcinoma. Study results and limitations: Pretreatment tumor biopsies were lacking, so baseline clonotypes are unknown. Top tumor clonotypes rose in blood 2 weeks post-radiation, then contracted.

This clone is a singleton in its sample. Its antigen is unidentified. Time point denoted: baseline pretreatment blood. As to treatment: 15 Gy SBRT to primary tumor, nephrectomy 4 weeks later. This renal cell carcinoma was of the clear cell type. TCRdb's table, derived via immunoSEQ multiplex PCR, lists solely in-frame clones and lacks some. The sample has more than 75,000 clones, over 75% seen once. Germline CDR1 is WSHSY and CDR2 is SAAADI. The length of the CDR3 is 15 residues. The V segment lost 0 bases and the J segment 6 bases; nucleotides outside the gene matches: 2. The receptor was derived from a man aged 55 to 70 with renal cell carcinoma. This chain connects TRBV10-2 to TRBJ1-3, with 10 positions matching TRBD1. The sequencing here drew on blood, taken from a patient whose treatment included radiotherapy and nephrectomy. CDR3 region: CASSESGQGLNTIYF. CDR3 DNA sequence: TGCGCCAGCAGTGAGTCGGGACAGGGGCTAAACACCATATATTTT.